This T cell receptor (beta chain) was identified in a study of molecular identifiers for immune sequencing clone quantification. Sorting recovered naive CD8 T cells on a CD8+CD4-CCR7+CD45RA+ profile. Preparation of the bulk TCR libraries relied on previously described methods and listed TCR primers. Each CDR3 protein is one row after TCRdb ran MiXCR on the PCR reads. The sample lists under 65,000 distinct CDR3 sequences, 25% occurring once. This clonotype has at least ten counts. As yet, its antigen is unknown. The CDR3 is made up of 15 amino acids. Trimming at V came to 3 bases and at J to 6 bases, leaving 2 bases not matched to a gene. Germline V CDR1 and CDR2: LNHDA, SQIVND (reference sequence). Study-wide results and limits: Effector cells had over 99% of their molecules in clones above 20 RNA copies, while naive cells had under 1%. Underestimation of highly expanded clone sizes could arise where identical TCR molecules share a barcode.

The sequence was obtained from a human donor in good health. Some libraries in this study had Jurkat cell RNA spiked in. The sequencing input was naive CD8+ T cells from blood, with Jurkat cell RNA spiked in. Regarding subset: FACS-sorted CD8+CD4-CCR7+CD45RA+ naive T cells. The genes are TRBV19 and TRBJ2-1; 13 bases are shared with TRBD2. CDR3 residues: CASSIWTSGGNEQFF. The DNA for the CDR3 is TGTGCCAGTAGTATTTGGACTAGCGGGGGCAATGAGCAGTTCTTC.